This entry lists 17 T cell receptor beta chains sequenced from one sample in a study of T cells in tumors after PD-1 blockade. Method: immunoSEQ multiplex PCR; TCRdb's copy keeps in-frame clones and lacks some. The table includes fewer than 50,000 clones, roughly 80% detected once. This material consisted of PBMCs, taken before anti-PD-1 treatment. The receptors derive from a human donor with basal cell carcinoma.

The rearrangement joins TRBV7-2 to TRBJ1-5, with 9 positions matching TRBD1. CDR1 is SGHTA and CDR2 is FQGNSA in the germline V gene. The junction had 7 bases not matched to a gene; V was cut back by 5 bases and J by 5 bases. The length of the CDR3 is 15 residues. CDR3 in DNA: TGTGCCAGCAGCCGCCAGACAGGGGGATATCAGCCCCAGCATTTT. Residues: CASSRQTGGYQPQHF. The full variable domain, rest sourced from reference TRBV7-2 and TRBJ1-5, is GAGVSQSPSNKVTEKGKDVELRCDPISGHTALYWYRQSLGQGLEFLIYFQGNSAPDKSGLPSDRFSAERTGGSVSTLTIQRTQQEDSAVYLCASSRQTGGYQPQHFGDGTRLSIL.

The rearrangement uses TRBV19 and TRBJ1-2, with D possibly being TRBD1 (6 bases). Germline V CDR1 and CDR2: LNHDA, SQIVND (reference sequence). CDR3 length: 14 amino acids. Trimming pared 10 bases from V and 0 bases from J, leaving 15 bases between. CDR3 coding DNA: TGTGCCACCTCCCGCAGGGGCGCTAACTATGGCTACACCTTC. This sequence encodes CATSRRGANYGYTF.

V gene TRBV24-1 combines with J gene TRBJ2-1; tentative D call: TRBD2 (5 bases). The length of the CDR3 is 13 residues. Trimming left V 4 bases short and J 4 bases short, with 7 bases between. CDR1 KGHDR and CDR2 SFDVKD come from the germline V gene. In DNA form, the CDR3 reads TGTGCCACCAGTGACCGGAGGTACAATGAGCAGTTCTTC. Translating gives CATSDRRYNEQFF.

The rearrangement uses TRBV2 and TRBJ2-2, with TRBD1 identical over 7 bases. Germline values: CDR1 SNHLY, CDR2 FYNNEI. J gave up 3 bases and V 3 bases, and 4 bases lay outside the gene matches. There are 15 residues in the CDR3. The CDR3 is CASSDNRGDTGELFF. Here the CDR3 DNA reads TGTGCCAGCAGTGATAACAGGGGTGACACCGGGGAGCTGTTTTTT. The full variable domain, its missing parts supplied by reference TRBV2 and TRBJ2-2, is EPEVTQTPSHQVTQMGQEVILRCVPISNHLYFYWYRQILGQKVEFLVSFYNNEISEKSEIFDDQFSVERPDGSNFTLKIRSTKLEDSAMYFCASSDNRGDTGELFFGEGSRLTVL.

The chain couples TRBV7-8 to TRBJ2-1; 7 positions match TRBD1. Germline CDR1 SGHVS, CDR2 FQNEAQ. This CDR3 is built from 15 residues. Germline trimming cut 6 bases from V and 4 bases from J; bases unmatched to any gene: 9. The CDR3, as DNA: TGTGCCAGCAGGTTTATCCAGGGGGAATACAATGAGCAGTTCTTC. The encoded protein is CASRFIQGEYNEQFF.

This clone has a handful of counts. The chain has TRBV7-2 and TRBJ2-2; 8 nucleotides line up with TRBD1. The V segment lost 5 bases and the J segment 5 bases; nucleotides outside the gene matches: 4. The CDR3 is made up of 14 amino acids. The V gene's germline CDR1 is SGHTA and CDR2 FQGNSA. The CDR3 spells CASSPRQGTGELFF. The CDR3 bases are TGTGCCAGCAGCCCCCGACAGGGGACCGGGGAGCTGTTTTTT.

The V gene is TRBV13, the J gene TRBJ1-1; D ambiguous. Germline loops: CDR1 PRHDT, CDR2 FYEKMQ (reference sequence). Trimming stripped 0 bases from V and 3 bases from J, with 8 bases between. CDR3 length: 14 residues. Here the CDR3 reads CASSLGRGYTEAFF. The CDR3, as DNA: TGTGCCAGCAGCTTAGGCCGAGGGTACACTGAAGCTTTCTTT.

This clone was seen only a few times. The chain is built from TRBV7-9 and TRBJ1-1; no reliable D call. Trimming removed 4 bases at V and 3 bases at J, with 3 bases between. Looked up from germline, CDR1 is SEHNR and CDR2 is FQNEAQ (reference sequence). This CDR3 is 11 amino acids long. The CDR3 bases are TGTGCCAGCAGCTACTACACTGAAGCTTTCTTT. This translates into CASSYYTEAFF.

This clone came up once. The rearrangement links TRBV5-8 to TRBJ2-3; D gene ambiguous. CDR1 and CDR2 from the germline V gene are SGHTS and YDEGEE. The CDR3 runs 14 residues. Trimming pared 1 base from V and 1 base from J, leaving 7 bases between. The DNA for the CDR3 is TGTGCCAGCAGCTTGTACCTACGCACAGATACGCAGTATTTT. This gives the protein CASSLYLRTDTQYF. The full variable domain, completed using reference TRBV5-8 and TRBJ2-3, is EAGVTQSPTHLIKTRGQQATLRCSPISGHTSVYWYQQALGLGLQFLLWYDEGEERNRGNFPPRFSGRQFPNYSSELNVNALELEDSALYLCASSLYLRTDTQYFGPGTRLTVL.

V is TRBV29-1 and J is TRBJ1-2; D is unclear. In germline, CDR1 is SQVTM, CDR2 ANQGSEA. V lost 3 bases and J 8 bases, leaving 13 bases between the germline ends. The length of the CDR3 is 12 residues. CDR3 residues: CSVESNSKGYTF. The CDR3 DNA follows: TGCAGCGTTGAGTCGAATTCGAAGGGCTACACCTTC.

The chain is built from TRBV18 and TRBJ1-1; the D is unclear. Germline-derived CDR1 and CDR2 are KGHSH and LQKENI. The CDR3 is made up of 17 amino acids. Trimming removed 5 bases from V and 1 base from J, with 20 bases in between. The CDR3 DNA reads TGTGCCAGCTCATCTCCCTTATTGGACGGTCGGAACACTGAAGCTTTCTTT. This encodes CASSSPLLDGRNTEAFF. The full variable domain, rest sourced from reference TRBV18 and TRBJ1-1, is NAGVMQNPRHLVRRRGQEARLRCSPMKGHSHVYWYRQLPEEGLKFMVYLQKENIIDESGMPKERFSAEFPKEGPSILRIQQVVRGDSAAYFCASSSPLLDGRNTEAFFGQGTRLTVV.

The V and J genes are TRBV5-1 and TRBJ2-5; D perhaps matches TRBD1 (5 bases). This CDR3 comprises 13 residues. V lost 4 bases, J lost 2 bases, and 9 bases lay in between. CDR1 and CDR2 (germline): SGHRS, YFSETQ. The CDR3 DNA reads TGCGCCAGCAGCGGGGCTGGGCAAGAGACCCAGTACTTC. Translation: CASSGAGQETQYF.

The chain carries TRBV6-1 and TRBJ1-2; D is unresolved. The CDR3 totals 13 residues. Deletions cut 3 bases from V and 4 bases from J, with 9 bases between. Germline assignment: CDR1 MNHNS and CDR2 SASEGT. The CDR3 DNA follows: TGTGCCAGCAGTGACCCGGGGTTCTATGGCTACACCTTC. The encoded protein is CASSDPGFYGYTF.

The gene calls are TRBV19 and TRBJ2-7; D remains ambiguous. The germline CDR1 and CDR2 sequences are LNHDA and SQIVND (reference sequence). The CDR3 is 12 residues long. Trimming stripped 5 bases from V and 4 bases from J, with 9 bases between. CDR3 DNA sequence: TGTGCCAGTAGTTCAGGACGGTACGAGCAGTACTTC. It is translated as CASSSGRYEQYF.

This clone was counted between two and nine times. V usage is TRBV30 and J usage is TRBJ2-3; the match to TRBD2 covers 9 bases. Germline CDR1 and CDR2: GTSNPN and SVGIG (reference sequence). This CDR3 spans 14 amino acids. V was pared by 2 bases and J by 5 bases, with 5 bases of the junction left unmatched. This chain's CDR3 is CAWSKRGVEDTQYF. CDR3 coding DNA: TGTGCCTGGAGTAAGCGGGGGGTGGAAGATACGCAGTATTTT.

J is TRBJ2-1 and V is TRBV7-6, with 9 bases aligning to TRBD1. The CDR3 extends over 17 amino acids. J gave up 3 bases and V 1 base, and 7 bases lay outside the gene matches. The germline V gene encodes CDR1 SGHVS and CDR2 FNYEAQ. The CDR3 sequence is CASSLDPGTGLYNEQFF. CDR3 coding DNA: TGTGCCAGCAGCTTAGACCCCGGGACAGGGCTCTACAATGAGCAGTTCTTC.

This clone was seen just once. The chain links TRBV7-2 to TRBJ2-7; D gene ambiguous. With 2 bases removed from V and 0 bases from J, the gap between germline ends came to 11 bases. Germline V lookup: CDR1 SGHTA, CDR2 FQGNSA. The CDR3 spans 15 residues. The CDR3 sequence is CASSLLSRGSYEQYF. CDR3 DNA: TGTGCCAGCAGCTTACTTTCCCGAGGCTCCTACGAGCAGTACTTC.